The 4 T cell receptor beta chains presented below share a single source sample, sequenced in a study of cytomegalovirus exposure and HLA in healthy donors. It was with 60 Vbeta and 13 Jbeta primers that the PCR ran. Here immunoSEQ multiplex PCR was the method, and the copy in TCRdb shows in-frame clones only, minus some. Among under 150,000 clones listed, roughly 80% were seen once. Sequencing used PBMCs. These receptors came from a man younger than 35 in good health and CMV-seronegative.

The CDR3 is CASGSSSTDTQYF. The CDR3 DNA reads TGTGCTAGTGGATCGTCTAGCACAGATACGCAGTATTTT. The V gene is TRBV12-5, the J gene TRBJ2-3; D is unclear. The germline V and J ends were trimmed by 6 bases and 0 bases, with 7 bases remaining between them. Germline CDR1 reads LGHNT; CDR2 reads FRNRAP. The CDR3 totals 13 residues.

The genes are TRBV19 and TRBJ2-7; 8 bases match TRBD2. The CDR3 contains 19 residues. Germline V lookup: CDR1 LNHDA, CDR2 SQIVND (reference sequence). Trimming at V came to 5 bases and at J to 2 bases, leaving 20 bases not matched to a gene. The CDR3 region is CASSPRRLLAGQGTYEQYF. The CDR3 nucleotides are TGTGCCAGTAGTCCCCGCCGTCTTTTAGCGGGACAAGGGACCTACGAGCAGTACTTC.

The CDR3 reads CASSTFAGTGQLRGYGYTF. The CDR3 bases are TGTGCCAGCAGCACCTTCGCTGGGACAGGGCAACTTCGTGGCTATGGCTACACCTTC. This rearrangement joins TRBV7-2 to TRBJ1-2; 9 bases are a match to TRBD1. In germline, CDR1 is SGHTA, CDR2 FQGNSA. The V and J ends lost 5 bases and 4 bases, in that order; junction bases with no gene match: 20. The CDR3 covers 19 residues.

The genes are TRBV11-3 and TRBJ2-3; 10 bases are a match to TRBD2. This CDR3 has 17 amino acids. Germline V CDR1 and CDR2: SGHNT, YENEEA. V was pared by 5 bases and J by 4 bases, with 12 bases of the junction left unmatched. CDR3 bases: TGTGCCAGCAGCGCCAGAGCGGGGGGGGCCGGCCCAGATACGCAGTATTTT. Translated: CASSARAGGAGPDTQYF.